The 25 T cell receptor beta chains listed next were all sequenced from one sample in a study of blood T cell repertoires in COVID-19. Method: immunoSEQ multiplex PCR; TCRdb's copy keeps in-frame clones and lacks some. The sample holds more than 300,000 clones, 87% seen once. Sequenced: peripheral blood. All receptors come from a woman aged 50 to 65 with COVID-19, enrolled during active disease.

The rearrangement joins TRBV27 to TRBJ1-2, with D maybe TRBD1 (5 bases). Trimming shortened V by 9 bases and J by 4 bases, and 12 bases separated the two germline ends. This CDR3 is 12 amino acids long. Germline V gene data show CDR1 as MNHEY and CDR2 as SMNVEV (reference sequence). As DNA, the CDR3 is TGTGCCAGTTTCGGCGGGGGCTATGGCTACACCTTC. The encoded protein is CASFGGGYGYTF.

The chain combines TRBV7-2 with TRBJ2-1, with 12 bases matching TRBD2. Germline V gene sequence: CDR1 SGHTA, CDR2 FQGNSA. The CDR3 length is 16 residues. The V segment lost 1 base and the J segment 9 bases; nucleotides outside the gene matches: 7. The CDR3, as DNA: TGTGCCAGCAGCTTAGTCATTGCACTAGCGGGAGGTGAGCAGTTCTTC. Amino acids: CASSLVIALAGGEQFF.

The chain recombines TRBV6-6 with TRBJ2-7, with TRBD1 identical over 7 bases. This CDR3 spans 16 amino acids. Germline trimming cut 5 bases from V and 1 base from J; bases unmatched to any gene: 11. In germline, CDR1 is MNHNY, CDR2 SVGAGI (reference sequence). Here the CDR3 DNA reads TGTGCCAGCAGTAAACAGACAGGGACCAAATCCTACGAGCAGTACTTC. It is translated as CASSKQTGTKSYEQYF.

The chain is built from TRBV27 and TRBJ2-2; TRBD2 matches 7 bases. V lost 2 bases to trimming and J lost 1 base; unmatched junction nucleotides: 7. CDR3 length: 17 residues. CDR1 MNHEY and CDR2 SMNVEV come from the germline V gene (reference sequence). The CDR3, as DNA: TGTGCCAGCAGTTTACGGGGGGACGCCCAGAACACCGGGGAGCTGTTTTTT. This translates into CASSLRGDAQNTGELFF.

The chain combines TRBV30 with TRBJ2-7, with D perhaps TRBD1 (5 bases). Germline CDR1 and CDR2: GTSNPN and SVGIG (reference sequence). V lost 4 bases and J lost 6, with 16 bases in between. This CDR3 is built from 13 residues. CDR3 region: CAWMVGVRGEQYF. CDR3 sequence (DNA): TGTGCCTGGATGGTGGGCGTTAGGGGCGAGCAGTACTTC.

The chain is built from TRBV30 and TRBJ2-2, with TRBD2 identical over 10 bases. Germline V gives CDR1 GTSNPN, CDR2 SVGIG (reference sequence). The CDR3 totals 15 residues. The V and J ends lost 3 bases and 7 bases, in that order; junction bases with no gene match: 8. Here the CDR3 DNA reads TGTGCCTGGAGGTCCAGCGGGAGGGTCAGCGGGGAGCTGTTTTTT. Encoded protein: CAWRSSGRVSGELFF.

The CDR3 sequence is CSAVSNEQFF. The CDR3 coding sequence is TGCAGTGCTGTCTCCAATGAGCAGTTCTTC. The rearrangement uses TRBV20-1 and TRBJ2-1; no clear D gene. CDR3 length: 10 amino acids. CDR1 DFQATT and CDR2 SNEGSKA come from the germline V gene (reference sequence). Trimming cost V 5 bases and J 6 bases, with 5 bases left between them.

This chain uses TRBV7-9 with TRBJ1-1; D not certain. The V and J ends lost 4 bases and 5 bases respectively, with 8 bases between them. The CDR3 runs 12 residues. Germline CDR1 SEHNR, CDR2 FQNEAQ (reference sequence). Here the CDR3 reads CASSYGQTEAFF. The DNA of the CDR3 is TGTGCCAGCAGCTATGGGCAGACTGAAGCTTTCTTT.

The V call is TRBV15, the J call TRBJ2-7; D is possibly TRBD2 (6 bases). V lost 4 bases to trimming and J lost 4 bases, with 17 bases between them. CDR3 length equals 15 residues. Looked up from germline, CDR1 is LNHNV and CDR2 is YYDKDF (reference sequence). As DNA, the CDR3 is TGTGCCACCAGCACCAGGGACTCGGGGAAATACGAGCAGTACTTC. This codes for CATSTRDSGKYEQYF.

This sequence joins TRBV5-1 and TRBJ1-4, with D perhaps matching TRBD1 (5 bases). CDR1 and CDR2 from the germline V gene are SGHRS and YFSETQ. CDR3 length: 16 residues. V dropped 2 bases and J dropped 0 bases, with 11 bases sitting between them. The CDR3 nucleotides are TGCGCCAGCAGCTTACATTGGGGGGCAACTAATGAAAAACTGTTTTTT. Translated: CASSLHWGATNEKLFF.

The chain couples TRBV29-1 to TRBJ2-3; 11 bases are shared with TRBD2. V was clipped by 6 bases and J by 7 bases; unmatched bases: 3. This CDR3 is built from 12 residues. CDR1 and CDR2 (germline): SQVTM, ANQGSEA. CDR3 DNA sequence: TGCAGCGTGGCGACTAGCGGGAATACGCAGTATTTT. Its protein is CSVATSGNTQYF.

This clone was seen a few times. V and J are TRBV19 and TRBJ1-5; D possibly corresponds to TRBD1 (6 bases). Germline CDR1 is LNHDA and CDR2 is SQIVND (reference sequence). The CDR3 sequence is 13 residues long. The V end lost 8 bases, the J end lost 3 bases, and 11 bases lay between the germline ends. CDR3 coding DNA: TGTGCCAGTGTGACAGGATACAATCAGCCCCAGCATTTT. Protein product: CASVTGYNQPQHF.

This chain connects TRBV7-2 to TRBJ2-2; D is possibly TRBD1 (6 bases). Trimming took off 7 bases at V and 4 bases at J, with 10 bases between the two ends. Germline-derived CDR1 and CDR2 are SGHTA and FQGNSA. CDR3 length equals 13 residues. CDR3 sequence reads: CASNWGPTGELFF. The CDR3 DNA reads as TGTGCCAGCAATTGGGGGCCCACCGGGGAGCTGTTTTTT.

The CDR3 coding sequence is TGTGCCAGTTTCGCGGGGACAGGGCCATTGGGCTACACCTTC. Protein product: CASFAGTGPLGYTF. The chain carries TRBV19 and TRBJ1-2; 9 bases are shared with TRBD1. V was pared by 8 bases and J by 8 bases, with 12 bases of the junction left unmatched. The CDR3 covers 14 residues. Germline V gene lookup returns CDR1 LNHDA and CDR2 SQIVND (reference sequence).

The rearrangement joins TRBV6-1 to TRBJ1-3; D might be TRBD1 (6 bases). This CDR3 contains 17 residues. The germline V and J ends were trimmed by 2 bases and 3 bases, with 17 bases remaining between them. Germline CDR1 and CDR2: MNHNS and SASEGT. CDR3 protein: CASSELGRAGDGNTIYF. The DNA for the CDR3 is TGTGCCAGCAGTGAACTCGGTAGGGCAGGGGATGGAAACACCATATATTTT.

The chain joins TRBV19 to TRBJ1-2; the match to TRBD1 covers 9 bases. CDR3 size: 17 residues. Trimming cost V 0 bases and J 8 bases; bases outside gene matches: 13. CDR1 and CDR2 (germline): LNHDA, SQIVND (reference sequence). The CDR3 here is CASSIDKGQGIASGYTF. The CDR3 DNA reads TGTGCCAGTAGTATAGATAAGGGACAGGGAATCGCTAGCGGCTACACCTTC.

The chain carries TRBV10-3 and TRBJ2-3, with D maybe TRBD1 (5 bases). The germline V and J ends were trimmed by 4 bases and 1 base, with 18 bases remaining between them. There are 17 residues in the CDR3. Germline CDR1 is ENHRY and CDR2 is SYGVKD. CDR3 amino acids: CAISGTHRTWGTDTQYF. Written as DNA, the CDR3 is TGTGCCATCAGTGGCACGCATCGGACATGGGGCACAGATACGCAGTATTTT.

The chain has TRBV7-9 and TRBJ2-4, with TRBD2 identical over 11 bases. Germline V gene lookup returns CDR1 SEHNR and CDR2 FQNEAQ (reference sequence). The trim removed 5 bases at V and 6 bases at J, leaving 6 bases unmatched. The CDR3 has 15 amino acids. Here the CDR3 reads CASSPLTSGINIQYF. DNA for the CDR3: TGTGCCAGCAGCCCCTTGACTAGCGGGATAAACATTCAGTACTTC.

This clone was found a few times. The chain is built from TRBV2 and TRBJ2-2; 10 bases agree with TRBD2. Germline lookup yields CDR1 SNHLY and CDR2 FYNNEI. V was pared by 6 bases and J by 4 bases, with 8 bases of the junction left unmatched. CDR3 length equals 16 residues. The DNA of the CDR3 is TGTGCCAGCAGGGAACTAGCGGGATTGGGCACCGGGGAGCTGTTTTTT. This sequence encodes CASRELAGLGTGELFF.

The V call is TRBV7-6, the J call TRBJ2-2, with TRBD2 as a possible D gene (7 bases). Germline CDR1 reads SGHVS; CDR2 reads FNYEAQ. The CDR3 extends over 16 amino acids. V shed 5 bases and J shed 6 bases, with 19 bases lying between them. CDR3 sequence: CASSPRGGGLAGELFF. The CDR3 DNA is TGTGCCAGCAGCCCAAGGGGGGGTGGCCTGGCCGGGGAGCTGTTTTTT.

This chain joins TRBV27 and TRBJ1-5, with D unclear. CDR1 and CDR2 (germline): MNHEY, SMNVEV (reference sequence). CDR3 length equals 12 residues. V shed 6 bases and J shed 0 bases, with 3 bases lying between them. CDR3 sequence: CASRSSNQPQHF. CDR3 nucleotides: TGTGCCAGCAGGAGTAGCAATCAGCCCCAGCATTTT.

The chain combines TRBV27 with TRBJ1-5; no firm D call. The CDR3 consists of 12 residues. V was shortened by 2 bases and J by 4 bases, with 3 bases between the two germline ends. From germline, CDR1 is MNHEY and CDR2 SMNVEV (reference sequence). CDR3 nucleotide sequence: TGTGCCAGCAGTTTAGTAAATCAGCCCCAGCATTTT. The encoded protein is CASSLVNQPQHF.

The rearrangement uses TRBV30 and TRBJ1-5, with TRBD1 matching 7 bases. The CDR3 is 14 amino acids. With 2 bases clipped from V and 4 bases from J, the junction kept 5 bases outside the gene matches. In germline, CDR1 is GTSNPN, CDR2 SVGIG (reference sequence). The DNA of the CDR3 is TGTGCCTGGAGTATCGGGACAGCTAATCAGCCCCAGCATTTT. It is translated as CAWSIGTANQPQHF.

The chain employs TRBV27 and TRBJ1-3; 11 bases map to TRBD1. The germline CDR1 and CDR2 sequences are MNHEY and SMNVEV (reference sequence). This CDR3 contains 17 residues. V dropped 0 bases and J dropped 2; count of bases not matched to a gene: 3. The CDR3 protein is CASSLSRTGGAGNTIYF. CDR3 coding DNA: TGTGCCAGCAGTTTATCTCGGACAGGGGGCGCTGGAAACACCATATATTTT.

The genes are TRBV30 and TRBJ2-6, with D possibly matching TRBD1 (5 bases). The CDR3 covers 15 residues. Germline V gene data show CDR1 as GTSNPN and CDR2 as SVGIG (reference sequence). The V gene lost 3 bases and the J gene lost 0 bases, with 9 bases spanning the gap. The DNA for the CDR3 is TGTGCCTGGAGCCTCGACAGCTCTGGGGCCAACGTCCTGACTTTC. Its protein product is CAWSLDSSGANVLTF.